The 10 T cell receptor beta chains below come from one sample, sequenced in a study of PD-1 blockade in mismatch repair-deficient tumors. Generated by immunoSEQ multiplex PCR, the TCRdb table keeps only in-frame clones and is missing some. The table shows around 62,000 clones, with about 72% occurring only once. The sample here was peripheral blood, taken 2 weeks after starting pembrolizumab. These receptors were collected from an adult with mismatch repair-deficient cancer.

The chain has TRBV15 and TRBJ2-5; 10 bases line up with TRBD2. This CDR3 has 17 amino acids. The V gene end was trimmed by 5 bases and the J gene end by 1 base; junction bases not matched to a gene: 10. The germline CDR1 and CDR2 sequences are LNHNV and YYDKDF (reference sequence). The CDR3: CATSHGGTSGIQETQYF. The CDR3 DNA is TGTGCCACCAGCCACGGGGGAACTAGCGGGATCCAAGAGACCCAGTACTTC.

The chain combines TRBV5-6 with TRBJ1-3; possibly TRBD1 for D (6 bases). V lost 4 bases, J lost 3 bases, and 14 bases lay in between. The CDR3 consists of 15 residues. Germline lookup yields CDR1 SGHDT and CDR2 YYEEEE. The CDR3 DNA reads TGTGCCAGCAGCAGCCGGGACATTTATGGAAACACCATATATTTT. This translates into CASSSRDIYGNTIYF.

The J gene is TRBJ1-1, the V gene TRBV7-6; a possible D gene is TRBD1 (5 bases). This CDR3 is 14 amino acids long. The V end was cut by 5 bases, the J end by 6 bases, with 16 bases between. Per germline, CDR1 SGHVS and CDR2 FNYEAQ. The CDR3, as DNA: TGTGCCAGCAGCGTAGATCCCAGGGTCGCTGAAGCTTTCTTT. It codes for CASSVDPRVAEAFF.

This sequence joins TRBV30 and TRBJ2-5, with D perhaps given as TRBD1 or TRBD2 (6 bases each). This CDR3 region has 14 residues. Germline-derived CDR1 and CDR2 are GTSNPN and SVGIG (reference sequence). V dropped 4 bases and J dropped 4 bases, with 16 bases sitting between them. The CDR3 sequence is CAWNKGGTGETQYF. The CDR3 DNA reads as TGTGCCTGGAACAAAGGGGGGACGGGAGAGACCCAGTACTTC.

V usage is TRBV6-1 and J usage is TRBJ1-2; D gene ambiguous. The ends were cut back, 3 bases at V and 2 bases at J, with 19 bases in the middle. This CDR3 comprises 17 residues. Germline loops: CDR1 MNHNS, CDR2 SASEGT. CDR3 DNA: TGTGCCAGCAGTGATAGACCCTCGGGCTGGGAAAACTATGGCTACACCTTC. Translated: CASSDRPSGWENYGYTF.

This chain uses TRBV5-4 with TRBJ2-1; 7 bases align to TRBD1. The CDR3 is made up of 15 amino acids. Germline CDR1 SGHNT, CDR2 YYREEE (reference sequence). V dropped 1 base and J dropped 5; count of bases not matched to a gene: 6. CDR3 region: CASSLSTGVDNEQFF. CDR3 nucleotides: TGTGCCAGCAGCTTGTCTACAGGGGTCGACAATGAGCAGTTCTTC.

This chain joins TRBV9 and TRBJ1-3; D gene uncertain. This CDR3 comprises 16 residues. V dropped 2 bases and J dropped 1 base, with 13 bases sitting between them. Germline V CDR1 and CDR2: SGDLS, YYNGEE. CDR3 amino acids: CASSVRGGPSGNTIYF. CDR3 bases: TGTGCCAGCAGCGTTCGAGGTGGGCCGTCTGGAAACACCATATATTTT.

V gene TRBV7-2 combines with J gene TRBJ2-3; maybe TRBD2 (6 bases). Germline V gene data show CDR1 as SGHTA and CDR2 as FQGNSA. This CDR3 spans 14 amino acids. V gave up 5 bases and J gave up 2 bases, with 11 bases separating them. This CDR3 reads CASSAGLPTDTQYF. The CDR3, as DNA: TGTGCCAGCAGCGCCGGACTACCCACAGATACGCAGTATTTT.

CDR3 protein: CASSIDSSYEQYF. The CDR3 region has the DNA TGTGCCAGTAGTATCGACAGTTCCTACGAGCAGTACTTC. The genes are TRBV19 and TRBJ2-7; TRBD1 might be the D (5 bases). This CDR3 contains 13 residues. CDR1 and CDR2 (germline): LNHDA, SQIVND (reference sequence). V lost 3 bases and J 1 base, leaving 7 bases between the germline ends.

The chain combines TRBV19 with TRBJ2-3; D might be TRBD1 (6 bases). This CDR3 region has 16 residues. Trimming pared 5 bases from V and 2 bases from J, leaving 17 bases between. Germline V gene sequence: CDR1 LNHDA, CDR2 SQIVND (reference sequence). CDR3 DNA sequence: TGTGCCAGTAGTGGCAGCCGGGACACCTACACAGATACGCAGTATTTT. Its translation is CASSGSRDTYTDTQYF.